The clone carrying this T cell receptor (beta chain) was counted ten times or more. Each CDR3 protein gets one entry after TCRdb re-called the 5' RACE reads with MiXCR. The table shows around 530,000 distinct CDR3 sequences, with 13% to 15% occurring only once. This sample stems from a study of identical twins. These data also formed part of another study, on yellow fever vaccine responses in identical twins.

The receptor's source is a woman under 30 in good health. Sequenced sample: CD4+ T cells sorted from blood.

The CDR3 here is CATSLAGGSYNEQFF. Here the CDR3 DNA reads TGTGCCACATCTCTAGCGGGAGGCTCCTACAATGAGCAGTTCTTC. The chain uses TRBV25-1 and TRBJ2-1, with 11 positions matching TRBD2. The CDR3 has 15 amino acids. Germline values: CDR1 MGHDK, CDR2 SYGVNS. Germline trimming cut 10 bases from V and 0 bases from J; bases unmatched to any gene: 5.